This T cell receptor (beta chain) was captured by sequencing in a study of beta chain features in type 1 diabetes. Study-wide results and limits: Shorter TCRB CDR3s, moderately but significantly so, were found in Type 1 diabetes patients in all four CD4+ subsets.

The study reverse transcribed the entire isolated RNA, so it sequenced expressed TCRB transcripts. Sequencing used immunoSEQ multiplex PCR; TCRdb keeps in-frame clones, though not all of them. The sample lists 500,000 to 650,000 clones; approximately 13% were seen once. This clone came up a few times. Its antigen is still unknown. The germline V gene encodes CDR1 MNHEY and CDR2 SVGAGI. Trimming took 8 bases from V and 3 from J, leaving 7 bases between them. The CDR3 covers 11 residues. The rearrangement links TRBV6-5 to TRBJ1-1, with D perhaps matching TRBD1 (5 bases). Material: naive CD4+ T cells from blood. The clonotype originates from a man aged 25-45 years with type 1 diabetes. CDR3 DNA: TGTGCCAGCCGAGGGGACACTGAAGCTTTCTTT. It codes for CASRGDTEAFF.